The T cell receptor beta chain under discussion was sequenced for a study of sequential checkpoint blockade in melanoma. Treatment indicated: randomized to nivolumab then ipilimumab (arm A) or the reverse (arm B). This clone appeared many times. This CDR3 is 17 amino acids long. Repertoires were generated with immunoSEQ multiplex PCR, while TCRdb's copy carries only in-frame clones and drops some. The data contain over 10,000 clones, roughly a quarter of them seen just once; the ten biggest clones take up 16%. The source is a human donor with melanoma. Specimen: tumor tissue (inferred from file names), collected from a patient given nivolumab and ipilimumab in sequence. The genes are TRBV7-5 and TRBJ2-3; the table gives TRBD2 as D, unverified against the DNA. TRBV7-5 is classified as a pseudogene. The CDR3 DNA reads TGTGCCAGCAGCTTAAGGCCCCTAGCGGTAGTCACAGATACGCAGTATTTT. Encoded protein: CASSLRPLAVVTDTQYF.